This T cell receptor (beta chain) was sequenced during a study of blood T cell repertoires in COVID-19. Overall study: The United States, Italy and Spain provided the acute and convalescent COVID-19 samples. PBMCs, B-cell-depleted T cells, or T cells were the source of the cDNA or gDNA that made up the material.

Germline V lookup: CDR1 SGHNT, CDR2 YYREEE (reference sequence). V shed 0 bases and J shed 4 bases, with 9 bases lying between them. The CDR3 extends over 14 amino acids. In the authors' methods: Nucleated cell number was recorded as an estimate derived from reference gene primer amplification. Sequencing was performed with immunoSEQ multiplex PCR; in TCRdb, only in-frame clones are kept and a portion is missing. Clonal size and the V and J genes are those of that table, whereas D and trimming came from the DNA. The table includes 85,000 to 110,000 clones, 88% detected once. Sequenced material: peripheral blood. The genes are TRBV5-4 and TRBJ2-3, with D tentatively TRBD2 (6 bases). This TCR came from a human donor in a cohort sampled during active COVID-19. Written as DNA, the CDR3 is TGTGCCAGCAGCTTGGAGGTAGCGGCAGATACGCAGTATTTT. Amino acid sequence: CASSLEVAADTQYF.